This section outlines one TCR beta chain sequence together with its context. It has no known antigen specificity. One base away there is no much larger clone; base qualities are not given. Including the terminal cysteine and phenylalanine, the CDR3 comprises 17 residues. Only the CDR3 DNA stays, 51 bases, in frame from base 1. The CDR1 and CDR2 encoded by the germline V gene (reference sequence) are GTSNPN and SVGIG. V and J are trimmed by 0 bases and 4 bases, and the gene matches miss 7 bases of the junction. This entry belongs to a study of T cells in Graves' hyperthyroidism and ophthalmopathy (dated 2019 in TCRdb). With regard to the full study: Peripheral blood samples were taken at the time of initial diagnosis, prior to any treatment. To identify TCR V-J signatures that set the groups apart, the researchers used a discovery cohort of about a hundred patients, made up of 43 with Graves' ophthalmopathy and 55 to 65 with stable Graves' hyperthyroidism. Whether ophthalmopathy could be predicted prospectively was tested in an independent validation cohort made up of 18 to 20 hyperthyroidism patients plus 17 patients who later progressed to ophthalmopathy. The 75 to 100 discovery patients were randomly divided into training and test sets at a 7:3 ratio. In more than 5 Graves' hyperthyroidism patients, the study also compared T-cell repertoires from thyroid tissue with T-cell repertoires from blood. Once sampling was done, hyperthyroidism patients were given methimazole at a starting dose of 30 mg daily, whereas ophthalmopathy patients were given high-dose intravenous methylprednisolone. The paper reports TCR Vbeta CDR3 sequencing of approximately 130 peripheral blood samples: around 45 ophthalmopathy, under 80 hyperthyroidism and around 17 progressor patients. Overall results and qualifications from the work: In validation, progression to ophthalmopathy was predicted by the model with roughly 71% sensitivity and about 72% specificity, a median of roughly 6.4 months before onset. No statistical method was used to fix the sample size in advance, and group allocation was not hidden from the investigators. In cross-validation, a model built on a 13 V-J signature told ophthalmopathy apart from stable hyperthyroidism with 85% to 90% sensitivity and roughly 82% specificity, and in testing the same model reached 80%/75%. Most expanded thyroid clonotypes (frequency above 0.001) were also detected in blood, suggesting blood repertoires may reflect thyroid immune responses.

TCR beta CDR3 regions were amplified from RNA transcripts. The TCR CDR3 was subjected to a first round of RT-PCR using the HTBI primer set and the Qiagen OneStep RT-PCR kit. The libraries were constructed in a second round of multiplex PCR and then size-selected and purified. Sequencing of the libraries was done on an Illumina HiSeq2000 using paired-end 100 bp reads. The published analysis was carried out like this. Raw data were processed with SOAPnuke, discarding reads with adapters, uncalled bases, mean Phred below 15, or no exact constant-primer or identifier match. High-quality paired reads were merged using COPE v1.2.5, and each unique nucleotide sequence was defined as a clonotype. MiTCR v1.1 was used to align the clonotypes against IMGT TRBV, TRBD and TRBJ reference segments. Analysis was restricted to V-J combinations with a frequency above 0.0001, which covered about 99% of repertoires. The TCS score was defined as the ratio of F50 (clonal expansion) to E x V (chaos), calculated using BLOSUM62-based TCRdist between CDR3 peptides within each V-J. Welch's t-statistics and random forest reduced just over 500 V-J features to 10 to 15, which were used in a naive Bayes classifier (R e1071). TCRdb redid the processing of the public reads, applying fastp at Q25 and MiXCR, and retained in-frame beta chains. Here each entry gathers all rows of one CDR3 protein and keeps the most common genes and DNA. It is TCRdb's table, rather than the study itself, that gives the V and J calls and clone size. The table for this sample lists around 340,000 distinct CDR3 sequences; approximately 15% of them were counted only once. The ten top clones hold 20% to 25% of the sample.

A patient counted as having stable Graves' hyperthyroidism if no progression to ophthalmopathy occurred over 18 months of follow-up. Hyperthyroidism patients were aged 18 to 65 years and newly diagnosed, with disease duration of less than 2 months. Any patient with an uncontrolled infection, another autoimmune disease, pregnancy or lactation was excluded. Clinical symptoms, serum thyroxine and TRAb, thyroid ultrasound, and orbital computed tomography formed the basis for the diagnoses. PBMCs were isolated from approximately 10 ml of fresh peripheral blood by Ficoll-Paque density gradient centrifugation. Trizol reagent was used to extract total RNA, and RNA quality was then checked on an Agilent 2100 Bioanalyzer.

This TCR came from a woman under 40 with Graves' hyperthyroidism. What was sequenced was blood. This receptor chain uses TRBV30 and TRBJ2-3; 13 bases in the middle match TRBD2. The CDR3 protein sequence reads: CAWSVLRTSGRADTQYF. The DNA sequence is as follows: TGTGCCTGGAGTGTACTAAGGACTAGCGGGAGAGCAGATACGCAGTATTTT.